What follows are 3 T cell receptor beta chains derived from one specimen sequenced in a study of blood T cells in healthy people across ages. PCR was performed a second time for about 7 to 11 cycles using a sample-barcoded 5' primer and a J-beta primer mix. TCRdb passed the 5' RACE reads through MiXCR, listing each CDR3 protein once. Counted here are 1.5 million to 2 million distinct CDR3 sequences, approximately 39% occurring once; the ten biggest clones make up about 23%. Source material: blood. Receptor source: a human donor in good health.

This clonotype was counted only a few times. The chain joins TRBV7-2 to TRBJ1-4; TRBD1 agrees at 8 bases. V lost 2 bases, J lost 7 bases, and 6 bases stayed unmatched. The CDR3 length is 15 residues. Germline lookup yields CDR1 SGHTA and CDR2 FQGNSA. CDR3 loop: CASSLFRGLGEKLFF. CDR3 sequence (DNA): TGTGCCAGCAGCTTATTCAGGGGGCTGGGTGAAAAACTGTTTTTT. Together with reference TRBV7-2 and TRBJ1-4, the CDR3 gives the full variable domain: GAGVSQSPSNKVTEKGKDVELRCDPISGHTALYWYRQSLGQGLEFLIYFQGNSAPDKSGLPSDRFSAERTGGSVSTLTIQRTQQEDSAVYLCASSLFRGLGEKLFFGSGTQLSVL.

This clonotype was detected only a few times. The junction differs from germline at one of its ends, possibly a read error. This sequence joins TRBV27 and TRBJ1-2; D perhaps matches TRBD1 (6 bases). The germline gives CDR1 MNHEY, CDR2 SMNVEV (reference sequence). The CDR3 loop spans 16 amino acids. CDR3 loop: CVSSLTPVTGPYGYTF. CDR3 coding DNA: TGTGTCAGCAGTCTAACCCCGGTGACAGGACCCTATGGCTACACCTTC.

A few counts support this clonotype. This chain connects TRBV7-7 to TRBJ2-5, with 10 bases matching TRBD2. This CDR3 contains 17 residues. V dropped 2 bases and J dropped 3; count of bases not matched to a gene: 9. Germline lookup yields CDR1 SSHAT and CDR2 FNYEAQ (reference sequence). This chain's CDR3 is CASSLSGGLAGEETQYF. The CDR3 DNA reads TGTGCCAGCAGCTTAAGTGGTGGGCTAGCGGGGGAAGAGACCCAGTACTTC.